Presented here are 12 T cell receptor beta chains from one specimen sequenced in a study of T cells in localized non-small cell lung cancer. Repertoires were generated with immunoSEQ multiplex PCR, while TCRdb's copy carries only in-frame clones and drops some. Among 15,000 to 20,000 clones listed, around 89% were seen once. The starting material was peripheral blood, obtained before any cancer treatment. The receptors were sampled from a male donor older than 55 with stage II squamous cell lung carcinoma.

This chain links TRBV19 with TRBJ2-7; the match to TRBD2 covers 11 bases. V lost 9 bases and J lost 7; bases outside the gene matches: 8. Germline CDR1 is LNHDA and CDR2 is SQIVND (reference sequence). CDR3 size: 13 residues. CDR3 sequence reads: CASQNSGRGEQYF. The CDR3 nucleotides read TGTGCCAGCCAGAATAGCGGGAGGGGGGAGCAGTACTTC.

The rearrangement uses TRBV10-3 and TRBJ2-1, with TRBD2 matching 9 bases. The CDR3 length is 15 residues. The germline CDR1 and CDR2 sequences are ENHRY and SYGVKD. Trimming at V came to 6 bases and at J to 8 bases, leaving 11 bases not matched to a gene. This CDR3 reads CAISDGTSLRDEQFF. The DNA for the CDR3 is TGTGCCATCAGCGACGGGACTAGCTTGAGGGATGAGCAGTTCTTC.

The chain uses TRBV5-1 and TRBJ2-7; TRBD2 matches 13 bases. V was pared by 0 bases and J by 0 bases, with 0 bases of the junction left unmatched. Germline-derived CDR1 and CDR2 are SGHRS and YFSETQ. The CDR3 sequence is 16 residues long. CDR3 residues: CASSLGTSGSSYEQYF. CDR3 DNA sequence: TGCGCCAGCAGCTTGGGGACTAGCGGGAGCTCCTACGAGCAGTACTTC.

The chain combines TRBV2 with TRBJ2-5; possibly TRBD2 for D (6 bases). V was clipped by 6 bases and J by 7 bases, with 18 bases between them. The germline V gene has CDR1 SNHLY and CDR2 FYNNEI. The CDR3 is 14 amino acids. Here the CDR3 reads CASRIMRGPGTQYF. The CDR3 bases are TGTGCCAGCAGAATAATGCGGGGCCCAGGGACCCAGTACTTC.

The gene calls are TRBV11-2 and TRBJ2-3; D is possibly TRBD2 (5 bases). There are 13 residues in the CDR3. Trimming stripped 5 bases from V and 5 bases from J, with 11 bases between. Germline assignment: CDR1 SGHAT and CDR2 FQNNGV. The CDR3 DNA reads TGTGCCAGCAGCCTTAAAGGACTAGATACGCAGTATTTT. Encoded protein: CASSLKGLDTQYF. The full variable domain, with the rest looked up from reference TRBV11-2 and TRBJ2-3, is EAGVAQSPRYKIIEKRQSVAFWCNPISGHATLYWYQQILGQGPKLLIQFQNNGVVDDSQLPKDRFSAERLKGVDSTLKIQPAKLEDSAVYLCASSLKGLDTQYFGPGTRLTVL.

This clone was observed a single time. The chain links TRBV14 to TRBJ2-1; D gene ambiguous. CDR1 and CDR2 (germline): SGHDN, FVKESK. V lost 4 bases to trimming and J lost 0 bases, with 10 bases between them. CDR3 length equals 15 residues. This chain's CDR3 is CASSLLGGSYNEQFF. The CDR3 nucleotides are TGTGCCAGCAGCCTCCTGGGCGGCTCCTACAATGAGCAGTTCTTC.

The rearrangement uses TRBV6-1 and TRBJ2-7, with D unclear. The CDR3 has 14 residues. The V end was cut by 1 base, the J end by 3 bases, with 10 bases between. CDR1 MNHNS and CDR2 SASEGT come from the germline V gene. CDR3 in amino acids: CASSEGPANYEQYF. CDR3 DNA sequence: TGTGCCAGCAGTGAAGGGCCAGCTAACTACGAGCAGTACTTC.

The chain is built from TRBV18 and TRBJ2-3, with D hard to call. This CDR3 spans 14 amino acids. CDR1 is KGHSH, CDR2 LQKENI, per germline. The ends were cut back, 1 base at V and 3 bases at J, with 8 bases in the middle. The CDR3: CASSPQQGTDTQYF. In DNA, the CDR3 is TGTGCCAGCTCACCACAACAAGGGACAGATACGCAGTATTTT.

This chain uses TRBV27 with TRBJ2-1; D gene ambiguous. Trimming took 8 bases from V and 8 from J, leaving 13 bases between them. The CDR3 consists of 12 residues. Germline V gene data show CDR1 as MNHEY and CDR2 as SMNVEV (reference sequence). The CDR3 DNA reads TGTGCCAGCTACTCAGCGAGCTATGAGCAGTTCTTC. Translation: CASYSASYEQFF.

The sample holds a few counts of this clone. This CDR3 is also generated by other DNA sequences in the sample. The rearrangement links TRBV4-2 to TRBJ1-5; 8 bases match TRBD1. The CDR3 runs 15 residues. V trimming: 0 bases; J trimming: 7 bases; junction bases outside the gene matches: 5. Germline V CDR1 and CDR2: LGHNA, YNFKEQ. The CDR3 region is CASSQDRGHGQPQHF. The CDR3 coding sequence is TGTGCCAGCAGCCAAGACAGGGGGCACGGGCAGCCCCAGCATTTT.

This clone was seen more than once but under ten times. This chain uses TRBV9 with TRBJ1-1; D possibly corresponds to TRBD1 (6 bases). From germline, CDR1 is SGDLS and CDR2 YYNGEE. Trimming cost V 4 bases and J 6 bases, with 13 bases left between them. The CDR3 has 13 residues. The CDR3 sequence: CASSQVGAAEAFF. CDR3 nucleotides: TGTGCCAGCAGCCAGGTGGGGGCTGCTGAAGCTTTCTTT.

This chain links TRBV30 with TRBJ2-2; tentatively, D is TRBD2 (5 bases). The CDR3 sequence is 14 residues long. V gave up 3 bases and J gave up 2 bases, with 10 bases separating them. Per germline, CDR1 GTSNPN and CDR2 SVGIG (reference sequence). For the CDR3, the DNA is TGTGCCTGGAGAGGAGGCGCAAACACCGGGGAGCTGTTTTTT. Its protein is CAWRGGANTGELFF.